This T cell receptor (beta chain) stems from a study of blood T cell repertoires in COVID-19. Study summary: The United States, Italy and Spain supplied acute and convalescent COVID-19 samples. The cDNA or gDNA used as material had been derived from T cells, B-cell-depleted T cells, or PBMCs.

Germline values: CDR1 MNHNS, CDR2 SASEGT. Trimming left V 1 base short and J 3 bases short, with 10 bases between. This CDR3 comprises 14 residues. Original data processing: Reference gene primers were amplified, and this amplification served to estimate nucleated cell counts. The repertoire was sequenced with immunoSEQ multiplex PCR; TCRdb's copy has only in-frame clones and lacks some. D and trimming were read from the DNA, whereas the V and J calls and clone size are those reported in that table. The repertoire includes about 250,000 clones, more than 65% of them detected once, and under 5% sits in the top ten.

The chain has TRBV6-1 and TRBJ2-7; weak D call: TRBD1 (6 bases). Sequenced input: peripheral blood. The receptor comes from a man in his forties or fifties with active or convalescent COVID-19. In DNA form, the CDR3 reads TGTGCCAGCAGTGAAGGGGTCAGGGGCTACGAGCAGTACTTC. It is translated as CASSEGVRGYEQYF.